This entry lists 32 T cell receptor beta chains sequenced from one sample in a study of shared clonotypes between healthy human individuals. Produced via immunoSEQ multiplex PCR; TCRdb's table is partial and in-frame only. The data show some 680,000 clones, roughly 73% seen once. Sequenced material: memory CD4+ T cells sorted from blood. Specified subset: CD45RA-negative fraction. The source of these receptors is a woman aged 25-40 years in good health.

V and J are TRBV28 and TRBJ2-1, with 9 bases identical to TRBD2. CDR3 length equals 15 residues. Germline CDR1 and CDR2: MDHEN and SYDVKM. J was trimmed by 4 bases and V by 7 bases; bases with no gene match: 8. CDR3 region: CASTEGLAGYNEQFF. For the CDR3, the DNA is TGTGCCAGCACCGAGGGACTAGCAGGATACAATGAGCAGTTCTTC.

The chain combines TRBV19 with TRBJ1-1; 10 bases fit TRBD1. The V gene end was trimmed by 10 bases and the J gene end by 0 bases; junction bases not matched to a gene: 2. Per germline, CDR1 LNHDA and CDR2 SQIVND (reference sequence). This CDR3 contains 13 residues. The DNA of the CDR3 is TGTGCCACGGGACAGGGGATGAACACTGAAGCTTTCTTT. This gives the protein CATGQGMNTEAFF. Complete variable domain (other parts from reference TRBV19 and TRBJ1-1): DGGITQSPKYLFRKEGQNVTLSCEQNLNHDAMYWYRQDPGQGLRLIYYSQIVNDFQKGDIAEGYSVSREKKESFPLTVTSAQKNPTAFYLCATGQGMNTEAFFGQGTRLTVV.

The CDR3 region is CASSENLGPETQYF. Written as DNA, the CDR3 is TGTGCCAGCAGTGAAAATCTTGGGCCCGAGACCCAGTACTTC. V is TRBV6-1 and J is TRBJ2-5; no clear D gene. V lost 2 bases and J lost 5, with 12 bases in between. Germline-derived CDR1 and CDR2 are MNHNS and SASEGT. CDR3 length equals 14 residues.

This chain joins TRBV28 and TRBJ1-5; D is undetermined. Trimming cost V 6 bases and J 0 bases, with 3 bases left between them. The CDR3 contains 12 residues. CDR1 is MDHEN and CDR2 is SYDVKM in the germline V gene. The CDR3 protein is CASRYSNQPQHF. CDR3 sequence (DNA): TGTGCCAGCAGATATAGCAATCAGCCCCAGCATTTT.

This clone was seen once. The J gene is TRBJ1-1, the V gene TRBV9; maybe TRBD1 (5 bases). The CDR3 extends over 13 amino acids. Deletions cut 3 bases from V and 1 base from J, with 7 bases between. Looked up from germline, CDR1 is SGDLS and CDR2 is YYNGEE. The CDR3 DNA follows: TGTGCCAGCAGCGGGACACCGAACACTGAAGCTTTCTTT. Amino acid sequence: CASSGTPNTEAFF.

The chain is built from TRBV30 and TRBJ2-6; D is ambiguous. V was cut by 2 bases and J by 5 bases, with 7 bases left in between. The CDR3 contains 13 residues. CDR1 and CDR2 from the germline V gene are GTSNPN and SVGIG (reference sequence). The CDR3 DNA reads as TGTGCCTGGAGTTATCTGAGGGCCAACGTCCTGACTTTC. Its protein is CAWSYLRANVLTF.

In DNA form, the CDR3 reads TGTGCCAGCAGCCAAGGCAGGAGTTCGGGGGATAACTATGGCTACACCTTC. Translating it yields CASSQGRSSGDNYGYTF. The chain carries TRBV14 and TRBJ1-2; tentative D call: TRBD1 (5 bases). V shed 1 base and J shed 1 base, with 16 bases lying between them. The germline V gene has CDR1 SGHDN and CDR2 FVKESK. The CDR3 extends over 17 amino acids.

This chain joins TRBV18 and TRBJ1-5; TRBD1 is a possible D gene (6 bases). The CDR3 is 15 residues long. The germline gives CDR1 KGHSH, CDR2 LQKENI. The V and J ends lost 1 base and 6 bases respectively, with 13 bases between them. The CDR3 coding sequence is TGTGCCAGCTCACCACAGGGGGAGATCGGTCAGCCCCAGCATTTT. As protein: CASSPQGEIGQPQHF.

At least ten counts were recorded for this clone. The chain uses TRBV6-1 and TRBJ1-5; tentatively, D is TRBD1 (5 bases). Germline V gene sequence: CDR1 MNHNS, CDR2 SASEGT. The CDR3 is 15 amino acids. V gave up 5 bases and J gave up 4 bases, with 15 bases separating them. For the CDR3, the DNA is TGTGCCAGCAGTTTGAGTCAGGGTCCGAATCAGCCCCAGCATTTT. It yields the protein CASSLSQGPNQPQHF.

The chain has TRBV2 and TRBJ2-7; perhaps TRBD1 as D (5 bases). The germline V gene has CDR1 SNHLY and CDR2 FYNNEI. Trimming pared 5 bases from V and 7 bases from J, leaving 21 bases between. There are 15 residues in the CDR3. CDR3 in DNA: TGTGCCAGCAGTCGGAGACCGGGCAGGGTTTTGGAGCAGTACTTC. Protein sequence: CASSRRPGRVLEQYF.

In the case of this clone: The sample carries other DNA sequences with the same CDR3. This chain uses TRBV5-1 with TRBJ2-1; the match to TRBD1 covers 11 bases. CDR1 SGHRS and CDR2 YFSETQ come from the germline V gene. V dropped 5 bases and J dropped 6; count of bases not matched to a gene: 4. The CDR3 extends over 14 amino acids. The CDR3 DNA sequence: TGCGCCAGCAGTGAGGGGACAGGGGGCAATGAGCAGTTCTTC. Translation gives CASSEGTGGNEQFF.

The chain joins TRBV19 to TRBJ2-4; possibly TRBD2 for D (6 bases). CDR3 length: 15 amino acids. Germline CDR1 is LNHDA and CDR2 is SQIVND (reference sequence). The V and J ends lost 3 bases and 5 bases respectively, with 14 bases between them. The CDR3 region is CASSMGSTRQNIQYF. The CDR3 DNA reads as TGTGCCAGTAGTATGGGGTCGACTAGACAAAACATTCAGTACTTC.

This clone is a singleton in its sample. The chain joins TRBV27 to TRBJ2-3, with 7 positions matching TRBD2. The CDR3 has 15 residues. V lost 5 bases to trimming and J lost 3 bases; unmatched junction nucleotides: 8. Germline V gene data show CDR1 as MNHEY and CDR2 as SMNVEV (reference sequence). The CDR3 DNA reads as TGTGCCAGCAGTACTCGCGGGGGTTGGACAGATACGCAGTATTTT. Translated: CASSTRGGWTDTQYF.

V is TRBV6-1 and J is TRBJ2-7, with a weak D call TRBD2 (6 bases). Germline CDR1 is MNHNS and CDR2 is SASEGT. V dropped 7 bases and J dropped 4 bases, with 20 bases sitting between them. The CDR3 covers 15 residues. The CDR3 bases are TGTGCCAGCAAAAGGGCCCGGGACTCACAATACGAGCAGTACTTC. The encoded protein is CASKRARDSQYEQYF.

This chain connects TRBV29-1 to TRBJ1-4; the match to TRBD1 covers 7 bases. The CDR3 is made up of 16 amino acids. V dropped 5 bases and J dropped 2; count of bases not matched to a gene: 11. Germline V gene data show CDR1 as SQVTM and CDR2 as ANQGSEA. The CDR3 loop reads CSVTLTGWATNEKLFF. CDR3 nucleotide sequence: TGCAGCGTTACTTTGACAGGGTGGGCTACTAATGAAAAACTGTTTTTT.

This rearrangement joins TRBV25-1 to TRBJ1-2; weak D call: TRBD1 (5 bases). The V and J ends lost 3 bases and 7 bases respectively, with 9 bases between them. The germline gives CDR1 MGHDK, CDR2 SYGVNS. This CDR3 contains 12 residues. CDR3 region: CASSDGAGGYTF. CDR3 DNA sequence: TGTGCCAGCAGTGATGGGGCTGGTGGCTACACCTTC.

The chain employs TRBV30 and TRBJ1-6; D is undetermined. V lost 5 bases, J lost 8 bases, and 7 bases lay in between. This CDR3 has 11 amino acids. In germline, CDR1 is GTSNPN, CDR2 SVGIG (reference sequence). The CDR3 protein is CAWGVDSPLHF. The CDR3 bases are TGTGCCTGGGGGGTGGATTCACCCCTCCACTTT.

The J gene is TRBJ1-1, the V gene TRBV5-1; TRBD1 matches at 7 bases. Germline V gene data show CDR1 as SGHRS and CDR2 as YFSETQ. Trimming removed 4 bases from V and 10 bases from J; junction bases left unmatched: 7. This CDR3 spans 12 amino acids. CDR3 nucleotides: TGCGCCAGCAGCCCCCAGGGGGTAAGAGCTTTCTTT. This translates into CASSPQGVRAFF.

Worth noting for this clone: Being one base from a much bigger clone, this may be a read error. This rearrangement joins TRBV6-6 to TRBJ2-1; the match to TRBD1 covers 10 bases. Germline CDR1 and CDR2: MNHNY and SVGAGI (reference sequence). Trimming cost V 5 bases and J 4 bases; bases outside gene matches: 2. The CDR3 loop spans 14 amino acids. Here the CDR3 DNA reads TGTGCCAGCAGTGGACAGGGGGGATACAATGAGCAGTTCTTC. This translates into CASSGQGGYNEQFF.

The CDR3 reads CASSLVGREQFF. The CDR3 bases are TGTGCCAGCAGCTTAGTTGGGCGGGAGCAGTTCTTC. This rearrangement joins TRBV11-3 to TRBJ2-1; D gene ambiguous. The CDR3 runs to 12 residues. V lost 1 base to trimming and J lost 10 bases, with 8 bases between them. Germline V gene data show CDR1 as SGHNT and CDR2 as YENEEA. Supplemented by reference TRBV11-3 and TRBJ2-1, the full variable domain reads EAGVVQSPRYKIIEKKQPVAFWCNPISGHNTLYWYLQNLGQGPELLIRYENEEAVDDSQLPKDRFSAERLKGVDSTLKIQPAELGDSAVYLCASSLVGREQFFGPGTRLTVL.

The chain joins TRBV10-3 to TRBJ1-5; no clear D. Germline V gene data show CDR1 as ENHRY and CDR2 as SYGVKD. The CDR3 sequence is 12 residues long. V gave up 8 bases and J gave up 0 bases, with 5 bases separating them. The CDR3 DNA reads as TGTGCCATCTCTCCTAGCAATCAGCCCCAGCATTTT. This gives the protein CAISPSNQPQHF.

This clone was observed many times. J is TRBJ2-7 and V is TRBV30, with D possibly being TRBD2 (6 bases). Looked up from germline, CDR1 is GTSNPN and CDR2 is SVGIG (reference sequence). The CDR3 is 12 amino acids. V gave up 7 bases and J gave up 4 bases, with 14 bases separating them. CDR3 DNA: TGTGCCTCCCCTAGGCGGGGTTACGAGCAGTACTTC. Its protein product is CASPRRGYEQYF. Complete variable domain (other parts from reference TRBV30 and TRBJ2-7): SQTIHQWPATLVQPVGSPLSLECTVEGTSNPNLYWYRQAAGRGLQLLFYSVGIGQISSEVPQNLSASRPQDRQFILSSKKLLLSDSGFYLCASPRRGYEQYFGPGTRLTVT.

V is TRBV29-1 and J is TRBJ2-7, with TRBD1 as a possible D gene (6 bases). CDR3 length: 14 residues. With 6 bases removed from V and 4 bases from J, the gap between germline ends came to 19 bases. Per the germline V gene, CDR1 is SQVTM and CDR2 is ANQGSEA. CDR3: CSVQGRDAAYEQYF. DNA for the CDR3: TGCAGCGTACAGGGCCGCGATGCGGCTTACGAGCAGTACTTC.

The rearrangement joins TRBV4-1 to TRBJ2-3, with D possibly being TRBD1 (5 bases). The germline gives CDR1 MGHRA, CDR2 YSYEKL. V lost 1 base and J lost 4, with 9 bases in between. The CDR3 totals 14 residues. CDR3 in amino acids: CASSQVQGPDTQYF. The CDR3, as DNA: TGCGCCAGCAGCCAAGTCCAGGGTCCAGATACGCAGTATTTT.

This clone was recorded only once. The chain uses TRBV5-1 and TRBJ2-3; D not certain. Between the trimmed V and J ends, which lost 4 bases and 6 bases, there was a span of 15 bases. Per the germline V gene, CDR1 is SGHRS and CDR2 is YFSETQ. This CDR3 comprises 14 residues. CDR3 DNA sequence: TGCGCCAGCAGCCCGGGTAGGGTACGCGATACGCAGTATTTT. Its protein product is CASSPGRVRDTQYF.

The rearrangement uses TRBV18 and TRBJ1-2; tentative D call: TRBD1 (5 bases). Germline loops: CDR1 KGHSH, CDR2 LQKENI. The CDR3 runs 15 residues. The V end lost 6 bases, the J end lost 3 bases, and 17 bases lay between the germline ends. The CDR3 DNA follows: TGTGCCAGCTCTTTTGAACCGGGACCGCACTATGGCTACACCTTC. Translated, it gives CASSFEPGPHYGYTF.

As concerns this clone: Other nucleotide sequences from this sample produce the same CDR3. This chain links TRBV28 with TRBJ2-1; the match to TRBD2 covers 11 bases. This CDR3 has 16 residues. The germline CDR1 and CDR2 sequences are MDHEN and SYDVKM. Trimming removed 5 bases from V and 1 base from J; junction bases left unmatched: 4. The CDR3: CASSTSGRGSYNEQFF. Written as DNA, the CDR3 is TGTGCCAGCAGTACTAGCGGGAGAGGATCCTACAATGAGCAGTTCTTC.

This clone was recorded once. DNA of the CDR3: TGTGCCAGCAGCCCCGGAGGGCGGAGCTCCTACGAGCAGTACTTC. Residues: CASSPGGRSSYEQYF. The gene calls are TRBV5-4 and TRBJ2-7, with a tentative D call TRBD2 (6 bases). CDR1 is SGHNT and CDR2 is YYREEE in the germline V gene (reference sequence). V lost 4 bases to trimming and J lost 0 bases, with 14 bases between them. The CDR3 is 15 amino acids. Filled out from reference TRBV5-4 and TRBJ2-7, the complete variable domain reads ETGVTQSPTHLIKTRGQQVTLRCSSQSGHNTVSWYQQALGQGPQFIFQYYREEENGRGNFPPRFSGLQFPNYSSELNVNALELDDSALYLCASSPGGRSSYEQYFGPGTRLTVT.

The chain joins TRBV5-1 to TRBJ2-5; unclear D gene. V lost 4 bases and J 4 bases, leaving 11 bases between the germline ends. The CDR3 extends over 13 amino acids. Germline CDR1 is SGHRS and CDR2 is YFSETQ. The CDR3: CASSMDATETQYF. In nucleotides, the CDR3 is TGCGCCAGCAGCATGGACGCGACAGAGACCCAGTACTTC. The variable domain in full, with the rest retrieved from reference TRBV5-1 and TRBJ2-5, is KAGVTQTPRYLIKTRGQQVTLSCSPISGHRSVSWYQQTPGQGLQFLFEYFSETQRNKGNFPGRFSGRQFSNSRSEMNVSTLELGDSALYLCASSMDATETQYFGPGTRLLVL.

This clone has just one count. The rearrangement joins TRBV27 to TRBJ2-3, with no clear D. Germline CDR1 and CDR2: MNHEY and SMNVEV (reference sequence). This CDR3 is built from 13 residues. The V gene lost 5 bases and the J gene lost 2 bases, with 8 bases spanning the gap. Here the CDR3 reads CASSPHNTDTQYF. Written as DNA, the CDR3 is TGTGCCAGCAGTCCCCATAACACAGATACGCAGTATTTT.

V gene TRBV11-2 combines with J gene TRBJ2-3; 7 nucleotides align to TRBD2. V trimming: 1 base; J trimming: 8 bases; junction bases outside the gene matches: 15. Germline V gives CDR1 SGHAT, CDR2 FQNNGV. The CDR3 runs to 17 residues. The CDR3 DNA follows: TGTGCCAGCAGCTTAGCAGGAGTCAGCAGCCCGGGAGGTACGCAGTATTTT. Residues: CASSLAGVSSPGGTQYF.

For this clone: Other DNA variants within this sample encode the same CDR3. The chain couples TRBV28 to TRBJ2-4, with 7 bases lining up with TRBD1. The V and J ends lost 7 bases and 0 bases, in that order; junction bases with no gene match: 6. Germline CDR1 MDHEN, CDR2 SYDVKM. CDR3 size: 15 residues. The CDR3 reads CASTGDSLAKNIQYF. CDR3 nucleotides: TGTGCCAGCACTGGGGACAGTCTAGCCAAAAACATTCAGTACTTC. The full variable domain, with the rest looked up from reference TRBV28 and TRBJ2-4, is DVKVTQSSRYLVKRTGEKVFLECVQDMDHENMFWYRQDPGLGLRLIYFSYDVKMKEKGDIPEGYSVSREKKERFSLILESASTNQTSMYLCASTGDSLAKNIQYFGAGTRLSVL.